Sequencing of this T cell receptor (beta chain) was carried out in a study of blood T cell repertoires in COVID-19. Turning to the study itself: Whether acute or convalescent, the COVID-19 samples came from the United States, Italy and Spain. Sources were T cells, B-cell-depleted T cells, or PBMCs; the material itself was cDNA or gDNA.

CDR3 length: 14 amino acids. In germline, CDR1 is LGHNA, CDR2 YNFKEQ. Losses at the gene ends were 4 bases for V and 3 bases for J; bases not matched to a gene: 6. Under the authors' procedure: Researchers report that nucleated cell counts were estimated from reference gene primer amplification. Profiling relied on immunoSEQ multiplex PCR, and the TCRdb table lists in-frame clones only, not all of them. That table supplies the V and J calls and clone size; D and trimming were determined from the DNA. The table lists some 15,000 clones, approximately 80% of them singletons. Material: peripheral blood. V gene TRBV4-2 combines with J gene TRBJ2-7, with 7 bases that match TRBD2. This receptor was taken from a woman aged 65 to 85 with active COVID-19. CDR3 coding DNA: TGTGCCAGCAGCCCTAATGCGGGGGACTACGAGCAGTACTTC. Protein sequence: CASSPNAGDYEQYF.